Detailed here is one T cell receptor (beta chain). Its antigen remains unidentified. A sample-barcoded 5' primer and a J-beta primer mix were used in a second PCR of roughly 7 to 11 cycles. Each of the samples gave a minimum of 2.5 million paired-end reads that contained CDR3. TCRdb reprocessed the 5' RACE reads with MiXCR, giving one entry per CDR3 protein. In the table there are over 700,000 distinct CDR3 sequences, around half of which are singletons. The CDR3 length is 12 residues. V was pared by 4 bases and J by 0 bases, with 6 bases between. Germline loops: CDR1 SQVTM, CDR2 ANQGSEA. This record belongs to a study of blood T cells in healthy people across ages. Study observations and caveats: The fall in TCR beta diversity per million T cells was roughly linear with age. Strong correlation existed between TCR beta diversity and naive T cell percentage.

Every sample gave at least 5.5 micrograms of total RNA when it was extracted. The receptor was isolated from an elderly man in good health. This chain joins TRBV29-1 and TRBJ2-5; no reliable D call. The sequenced sample was blood. CDR3 amino acids: CSVGGYQETQYF. CDR3 nucleotide sequence: TGCAGCGTTGGTGGGTACCAAGAGACCCAGTACTTC.